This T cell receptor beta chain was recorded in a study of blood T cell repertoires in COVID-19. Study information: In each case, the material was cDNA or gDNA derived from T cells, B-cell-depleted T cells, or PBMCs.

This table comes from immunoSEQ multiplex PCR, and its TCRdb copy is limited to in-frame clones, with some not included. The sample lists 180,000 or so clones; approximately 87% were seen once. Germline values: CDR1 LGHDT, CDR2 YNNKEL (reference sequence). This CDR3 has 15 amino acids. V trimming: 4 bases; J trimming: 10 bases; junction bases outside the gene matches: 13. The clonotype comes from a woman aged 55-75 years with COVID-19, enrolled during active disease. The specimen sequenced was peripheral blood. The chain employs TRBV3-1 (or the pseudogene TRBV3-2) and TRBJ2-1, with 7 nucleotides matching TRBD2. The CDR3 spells CASSLRLALDGEQFF. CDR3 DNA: TGTGCCAGCAGCCTTAGACTAGCCTTAGACGGGGAGCAGTTCTTC.